In this sample, the clone carrying this T cell receptor (beta chain) turned up many times. The data were obtained in a study of Graves' ophthalmopathy and Graves' hyperthyroidism. CDR1 is KGHDR, CDR2 SFDVKD, per germline. Trimming at V came to 4 bases and at J to 5 bases, leaving 7 bases not matched to a gene. The CDR3 sequence is 17 residues long. Beta-chain TCR CDR3 regions were amplified from RNA transcripts. Scientists carried out first-round RT-PCR using HTBI primers and then a second-round multiplex PCR. From the multiplex PCR reads, TCRdb called clonotypes with MiXCR, one entry per CDR3 protein. The sample lists 200,000 to 250,000 distinct CDR3 sequences, 29% occurring once. None of the included patients had other autoimmune diseases, uncontrolled infections, pregnancy or lactation, as these led to exclusion.

The TCR originated in a man in his forties or fifties with Graves' ophthalmopathy. Sequences were obtained from peripheral blood. The chain carries TRBV24-1 and TRBJ2-2; TRBD2 aligns across 12 bases. The CDR3 loop is CATSDQTSGSWTGELFF. The CDR3, as DNA: TGTGCCACCAGTGACCAGACTAGCGGGAGTTGGACCGGGGAGCTGTTTTTT.